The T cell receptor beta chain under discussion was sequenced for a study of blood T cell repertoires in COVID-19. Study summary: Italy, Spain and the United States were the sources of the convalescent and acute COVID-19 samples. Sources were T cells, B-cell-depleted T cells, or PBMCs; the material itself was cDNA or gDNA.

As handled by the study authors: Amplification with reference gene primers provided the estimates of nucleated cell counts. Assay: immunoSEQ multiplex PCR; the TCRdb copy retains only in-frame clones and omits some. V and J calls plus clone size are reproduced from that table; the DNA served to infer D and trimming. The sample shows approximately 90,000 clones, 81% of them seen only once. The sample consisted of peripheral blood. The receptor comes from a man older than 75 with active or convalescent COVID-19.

The CDR3: CASTLRGTREAFF. DNA of the CDR3: TGTGCCAGCACCCTAAGGGGAACCCGGGAAGCTTTCTTT. The rearrangement links TRBV28 to TRBJ1-1, with D maybe TRBD1 (5 bases). Trimming stripped 7 bases from V and 8 bases from J, with 17 bases between. The CDR3 is made up of 13 amino acids. CDR1 is MDHEN, CDR2 SYDVKM, per germline.